This TCR beta chain emerged from a study of shared clonotypes between healthy human individuals. CDR3 size: 14 residues. Between the trimmed V and J ends, which lost 4 bases and 1 base, there was a span of 10 bases. CDR1 SNHLY and CDR2 FYNNEI come from the germline V gene. Participating donors were healthy, HIV-negative adults free of recent acute infections or vaccinations. This clone was counted ten times or more. Sequencing used immunoSEQ multiplex PCR; TCRdb keeps in-frame clones, though not all of them. The sample has more than 850,000 clones, 75% to 80% seen once. The TCR sequence derives from a man aged 18 to 35 in good health. Some clones in this sample may be carry-over from other donors' samples. The chain employs TRBV2 and TRBJ2-5, with TRBD1 as a possible D gene (6 bases). Sequences were obtained from memory CD4+ T cells from PBMCs. Subset here: CD45RA-negative fraction. The CDR3 DNA is TGTGCCAGCAGTGCCGGACAGCCCCAAGAGACCCAGTACTTC. Translation gives CASSAGQPQETQYF. The variable domain in full, with the rest retrieved from reference TRBV2 and TRBJ2-5, is EPEVTQTPSHQVTQMGQEVILRCVPISNHLYFYWYRQILGQKVEFLVSFYNNEISEKSEIFDDQFSVERPDGSNFTLKIRSTKLEDSAMYFCASSAGQPQETQYFGPGTRLLVL.